This T cell receptor beta chain was identified during a study of CD4 T cells in relation to SARS-CoV-2 and coronaviruses. Unexposed donor CD4+ T cells date from 2011-2018, before the COVID-19 pandemic. Using immunoSEQ multiplex PCR, the repertoire was profiled, and TCRdb retains in-frame clones only, with some absent. The repertoire holds approximately 70,000 clones, with approximately 93% as singletons. V was clipped by 10 bases and J by 1 base; unmatched bases: 3. Looked up from germline, CDR1 is MNHNY and CDR2 is SVGAGI (reference sequence). The CDR3 has 14 residues. This receptor was taken from a human donor in good health. The chain is built from TRBV6-6 and TRBJ1-4, with TRBD1 identical over 10 bases. Sequencing input: naive CD4+ T cells from PBMCs. As to subset: naive CD4+ T cells isolated by negative enrichment. CDR3 amino acids: CAIGQGVTNEKLFF. The CDR3, as DNA: TGTGCCATCGGACAGGGGGTAACTAATGAAAAACTGTTTTTT.